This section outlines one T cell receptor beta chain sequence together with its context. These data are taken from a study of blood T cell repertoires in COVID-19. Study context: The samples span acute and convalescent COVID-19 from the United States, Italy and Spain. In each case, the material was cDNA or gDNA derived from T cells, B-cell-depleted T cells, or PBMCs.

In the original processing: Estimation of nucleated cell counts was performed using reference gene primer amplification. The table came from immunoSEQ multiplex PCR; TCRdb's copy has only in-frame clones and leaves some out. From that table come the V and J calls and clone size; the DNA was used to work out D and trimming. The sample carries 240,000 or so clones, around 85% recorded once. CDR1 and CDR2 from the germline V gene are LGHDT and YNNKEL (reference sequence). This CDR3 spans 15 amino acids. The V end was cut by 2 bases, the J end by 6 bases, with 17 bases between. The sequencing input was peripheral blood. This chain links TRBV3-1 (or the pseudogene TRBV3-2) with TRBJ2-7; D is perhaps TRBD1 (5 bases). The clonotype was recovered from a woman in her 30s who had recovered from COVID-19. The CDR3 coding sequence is TGTGCCAGCAGCCAAAGTAGGGGCGGACCTTCCGAGCAGTACTTC. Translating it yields CASSQSRGGPSEQYF.